This is a list of T cell receptor beta chains from one sample in a study of T cell repertoires in ileal Crohn's disease. Sequenced by immunoSEQ multiplex PCR; TCRdb stores in-frame clones only, minus some. The sample lists about 4,500 clones, roughly 82% occurring once. The sample was ileal tissue. The receptors here all came from an adult with Crohn's disease. CDR3s leave out the opening cysteine and the closing phenylalanine or tryptophan.

j_call: TRBJ2-3; v_call: TRBV7-6; cdr3_aa: ASSLASRDRSTDTQY
j_call: TRBJ2-7; v_call: TRBV2; cdr3_aa: ASNRDRGYEQY
j_call: TRBJ2-1; v_call: TRBV5-1; cdr3_aa: ATRGQGYNEQF
j_call: TRBJ1-1; v_call: TRBV6-5; cdr3_aa: ASSPSRRMNTEAF
j_call: TRBJ2-7; v_call: TRBV29-1; cdr3_aa: SVGTRGYEQY
j_call: TRBJ2-7; v_call: TRBV11-2; cdr3_aa: ASSLAPGTYEQY
j_call: TRBJ2-2; v_call: TRBV6-1; cdr3_aa: ALRGGPDTGELF
j_call: TRBJ2-6; v_call: TRBV14; cdr3_aa: ASSQQGAGANVLT
j_call: TRBJ2-1; v_call: TRBV5-6; cdr3_aa: ASSGGTQDLEQF
j_call: TRBJ2-5; v_call: TRBV14; cdr3_aa: ASSQGGTAGETQY
j_call: TRBJ2-7; v_call: TRBV6-6; cdr3_aa: ATDTREQGLDEQY
j_call: TRBJ2-7; v_call: TRBV27; cdr3_aa: ASSRSGVIYEQY
j_call: TRBJ1-1; v_call: TRBV29-1; cdr3_aa: SVYTGLNTEAF
j_call: TRBJ1-1; v_call: TRBV19; cdr3_aa: ASIRTLEVF
j_call: TRBJ1-1; v_call: TRBV7-2; cdr3_aa: ASSLGGGKVEAF
j_call: TRBJ2-1; v_call: TRBV29-1; cdr3_aa: SVKSRFGEQF